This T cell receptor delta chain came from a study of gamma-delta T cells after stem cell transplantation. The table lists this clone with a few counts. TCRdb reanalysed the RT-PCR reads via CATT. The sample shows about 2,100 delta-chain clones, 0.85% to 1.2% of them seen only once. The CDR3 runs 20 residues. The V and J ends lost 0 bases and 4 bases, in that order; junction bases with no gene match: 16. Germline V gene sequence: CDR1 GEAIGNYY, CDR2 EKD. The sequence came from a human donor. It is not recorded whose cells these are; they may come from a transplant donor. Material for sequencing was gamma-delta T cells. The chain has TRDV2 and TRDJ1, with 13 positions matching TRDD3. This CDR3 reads CACDTVKLGDTVPFFDKLIF. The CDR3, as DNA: TGTGCCTGTGACACCGTGAAACTGGGGGATACGGTACCGTTCTTCGATAAACTCATCTTT.